This T cell receptor beta chain was observed in a study of blood T cell repertoires in COVID-19. TCRdb's table, derived via immunoSEQ multiplex PCR, lists solely in-frame clones and lacks some. This sample has approximately 200,000 clones, with around nine tenths found just once. This CDR3 has 15 residues. Germline lookup yields CDR1 SGDLS and CDR2 YYNGEE. V shed 2 bases and J shed 2 bases, with 11 bases lying between them. Sequenced: peripheral blood. The chain has TRBV9 and TRBJ1-3, with D tentatively TRBD1 (5 bases). This sequence was found in a man aged 18-30 years with active or convalescent COVID-19. For the CDR3, the DNA is TGTGCCAGCAGCGTGACAGATCTCCCTGGAAACACCATATATTTT. Its protein product is CASSVTDLPGNTIYF.